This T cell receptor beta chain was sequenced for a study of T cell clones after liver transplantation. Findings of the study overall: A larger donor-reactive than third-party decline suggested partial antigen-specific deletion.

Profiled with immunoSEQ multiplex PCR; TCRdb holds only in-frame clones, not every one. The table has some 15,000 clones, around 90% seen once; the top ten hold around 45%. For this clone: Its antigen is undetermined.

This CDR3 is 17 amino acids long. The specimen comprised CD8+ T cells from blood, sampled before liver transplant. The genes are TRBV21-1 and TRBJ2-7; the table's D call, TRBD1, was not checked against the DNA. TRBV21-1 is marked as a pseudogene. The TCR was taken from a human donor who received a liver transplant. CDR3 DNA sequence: TGTGCCAGCAGCAAAAGGCCGGGACAGGGGGACCACTACGAGCAGTACTTC. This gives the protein CASSKRPGQGDHYEQYF.